A selection of T cell receptor beta chains follows, all from one sample in a study of blood T cell repertoires in COVID-19. Sequencing used immunoSEQ multiplex PCR; TCRdb keeps in-frame clones, though not all of them. The sample includes about 94,000 clones, 74% of them seen just once. Sequencing was carried out using peripheral blood. These receptors originate from a man aged 65 to 79 with COVID-19, enrolled during active disease. The CDR3 runs from the conserved cysteine through the conserved F or W. The D gene is left open where the match is weak. Clone size, where shown, is once, few, many, or a class for clones that have expanded.

-,TRBJ1-2,-,TRBV7-8,TGTGCCAGCAGCCTGGGGGCTAAAGTCTATGGCTACACCTTC,CASSLGAKVYGYTF
TRBD2,TRBJ2-7,-,TRBV9,TGTGCCAGCAGCGTACATGAGACTAGCCGGGGTGGCGAGCAGTACTTC,CASSVHETSRGGEQYF
TRBD2,TRBJ2-7,few,TRBV27,TGTGCCAGCTCCTCAATGGGGACTAGCGGGATCAGAGTGTCTCCGTACTTC,CASSSMGTSGIRVSPYF
-,TRBJ2-5,-,TRBV24-1,TGTGCCACCAGTTCACGACTGGATTCACAAGAGACCCAGTACTTC,CATSSRLDSQETQYF
TRBD1,TRBJ1-5,-,TRBV7-2,TGTGCCAGCAGCCTTCCAGGGGGCCGTGGGCAGCCCCAGCATTTT,CASSLPGGRGQPQHF
-,TRBJ1-6,-,TRBV2,TGTGCCAGCAGTCAGCGTCAGGGAATCGTCTCACCCCTCCACTTT,CASSQRQGIVSPLHF
-,TRBJ1-6,-,TRBV30,TGTGCCTGGAGTGTTCAACCCGGGCAGGGTGGGAATTCACCCCTCCACTTT,CAWSVQPGQGGNSPLHF
TRBD1,TRBJ2-5,-,TRBV3-1/TRBV3-2,TGTGCCAGCAGCTCCCGGGACAGGGTGGTAGAGACCCAGTACTTC,CASSSRDRVVETQYF
-,TRBJ1-2,few,TRBV5-6,TGTGCCAGCAGCTCGGGAGGGAACTATGGCTACACCTTC,CASSSGGNYGYTF
TRBD1,TRBJ1-1,-,TRBV7-2,TGTGCCAGCAGCCCGGGACAGGGGAGGGTTGAAGCTTTCTTT,CASSPGQGRVEAFF
TRBD2,TRBJ2-2,-,TRBV9,TGTGCCAGCAGCCCCCGGACTAGCGGAACCACCGGGGAGCTGTTTTTT,CASSPRTSGTTGELFF
-,TRBJ2-3,-,TRBV12-3/TRBV12-4,TGTGCCAGCTCCCCCGGGATAGATACGCAGTATTTT,CASSPGIDTQYF
-,TRBJ2-1,-,TRBV7-9,TGTGCCAGCAGGGGATTGGGGGCGCATTACAATGAGCAGTTCTTC,CASRGLGAHYNEQFF
-,TRBJ1-2,-,TRBV18,TGTGCCAGCTCACCTCGGGGGGCTAACTATGGCTACACCTTC,CASSPRGANYGYTF
TRBD1,TRBJ1-4,-,TRBV11-2,TGTGCCAGCAGCCAGACAGGGGGCAGTGAAAAACTGTTTTTT,CASSQTGGSEKLFF
-,TRBJ1-2,few,TRBV28,TGTGCCAGCACCACCGACAGGCGCTATGGCTACACCTTC,CASTTDRRYGYTF
-,TRBJ2-1,-,TRBV7-9,TGTGCCAGCAGCCCCCGTGGGGCGTTACTCGCGAATGAGCAGTTCTTC,CASSPRGALLANEQFF
-,TRBJ1-2,-,TRBV24-1,TGTGCCACCCGGGGGGACGAGGCTGGCTACACCTTC,CATRGDEAGYTF
-,TRBJ2-1,-,TRBV4-2,TGTGCCAGCAGCCAAGAGGGGGCGAGGGAGCAGTTCTTC,CASSQEGAREQFF
TRBD2,TRBJ2-1,-,TRBV6-2/TRBV6-3,TGTGCCAGCAGTTACGTCGGGGCGGGACTAGCGGAATACAATGAGCAGTTCTTC,CASSYVGAGLAEYNEQFF
-,TRBJ1-6,few,TRBV27,TGTGCCAGCAGTTTAATGTGGACAGTTGATTCACCCCTCCACTTT,CASSLMWTVDSPLHF
TRBD1,TRBJ2-1,-,TRBV7-9,TGTGCCAGCAGCTTCAAGTTCGGGGACAGGAGCTCCTACAATGAGCAGTTCTTC,CASSFKFGDRSSYNEQFF
TRBD1,TRBJ1-6,few,TRBV7-3,TGTGCCAGCAGCTTAAGGGAGACAGGGTCCTTCTATAATTCACCCCTCCACTTT,CASSLRETGSFYNSPLHF
-,TRBJ2-3,-,TRBV7-3,TGTGCCAGCAGCTTTGGTGGACTTACCACAGATACGCAGTATTTT,CASSFGGLTTDTQYF
TRBD1,TRBJ2-2,-,TRBV28,TGTGCCAGCAGTCGGACAGGGGGGAGGACCGGGGAGCTGTTTTTT,CASSRTGGRTGELFF
-,TRBJ2-1,-,TRBV28,TGTGCCAGCAGTCGGGACATACAATACAATGAGCAGTTCTTC,CASSRDIQYNEQFF
-,TRBJ1-2,-,TRBV7-2,TGTGCCAGCAGCTTAGGCTTCCAGGGTGTGAGCTACACCTTC,CASSLGFQGVSYTF
TRBD2,TRBJ2-2,-,TRBV3-1/TRBV3-2,TGTGCCAGCAGCTATAGGACTAGCGGAGTTGTGGACACCGGGGAGCTGTTTTTT,CASSYRTSGVVDTGELFF
TRBD1,TRBJ1-4,-,TRBV10-3,TGTGCCATCAGTGAGCCGGAACAGGGGGCGGGAGAAAAACTGTTTTTT,CAISEPEQGAGEKLFF
TRBD1,TRBJ2-1,-,TRBV5-4,TGTGCCAGCAGCTGGGGGACAGACTACAATGAGCAGTTCTTC,CASSWGTDYNEQFF
-,TRBJ1-3,-,TRBV11-1,TGTGCCAGCAGGCGAGACTGGAGCTCTGGAAACACCATATATTTT,CASRRDWSSGNTIYF
TRBD2,TRBJ2-1,-,TRBV15,TGTGCCACGGCGGGAGGACCGGGTGAGCAGTTCTTC,CATAGGPGEQFF
-,TRBJ2-2,-,TRBV27,TGTGCCAGCAGTTTTATTAGCTTCGCGAACACCGGGGAGCTGTTTTTT,CASSFISFANTGELFF
-,TRBJ2-6,-,TRBV28,TGTGCCAGCAAACCGTGGGTACCAGGGGTATTTGGGGCCAACGTCCTGACTTTC,CASKPWVPGVFGANVLTF
TRBD1,TRBJ1-5,-,TRBV29-1,TGCAGCGTTGTATTGGGGACAGGGAATCAGCCCCAGCATTTT,CSVVLGTGNQPQHF
TRBD1,TRBJ1-2,-,TRBV7-9,TGTGCCAGCAGCCAGACAGGGGGCAATTTCTATGGCTACACCTTC,CASSQTGGNFYGYTF
-,TRBJ2-1,-,TRBV6-1,TGTGCCAGCAGTGAATCTAGCATATCCTACAATGAGCAGTTCTTC,CASSESSISYNEQFF
-,TRBJ2-3,-,TRBV6-5,TGTGCCAGCAGTTACAGCCGGGTTAGCACAGATACGCAGTATTTT,CASSYSRVSTDTQYF
-,TRBJ1-3,-,TRBV4-3,TGCGCCAGCAGCCAAGATCTGGGCGTCTCTGGAAACACCATATATTTT,CASSQDLGVSGNTIYF
-,TRBJ2-3,-,TRBV5-1,TGCGCCAGCAGCCCCCGACCCGGACAGACCACAGATACGCAGTATTTT,CASSPRPGQTTDTQYF
-,TRBJ1-1,-,TRBV28,TGTGCCAGCAGTTTAAGGGGTTACACTGAAGCTTTCTTT,CASSLRGYTEAFF
-,TRBJ2-3,-,TRBV5-5,TGTGCCAGCAGCTTGGGAACGGGCACAGATACGCAGTATTTT,CASSLGTGTDTQYF
-,TRBJ2-6,-,TRBV19,TGTGCCAGTAGGGGGGGTCTCACTGGGGCCAACGTCCTGACTTTC,CASRGGLTGANVLTF
-,TRBJ2-3,-,TRBV4-1,TGCGCCAGCAGCCAAACCCCGGGAGTAGCCAGAGGGGATTTT,CASSQTPGVARGDF
TRBD2,TRBJ2-1,once,TRBV2,TGTGCCAGCAGCTCCGGGACTAGTAGCTACAATGAGCAGTTCTTC,CASSSGTSSYNEQFF
TRBD1,TRBJ1-2,-,TRBV7-9,TGTGCCAGCAGCTCTGACAGGGGAGTCGACTATGGCTACACCTTC,CASSSDRGVDYGYTF
TRBD2,TRBJ2-7,-,TRBV11-2,TGTGCCAGCAGCCCCAGGGGTAGCGGGAGTACCGAGCAGTACTTC,CASSPRGSGSTEQYF
-,TRBJ1-6,-,TRBV25-1,TGTGCCAGCAGTGCACGGTCAAGCTCCTATAATTCACCCCTCCACTTT,CASSARSSSYNSPLHF
TRBD2,TRBJ2-2,-,TRBV6-2/TRBV6-3,TGTGCCAGCAGTTTCGGCGGGAGAACCGGGGAGCTGTTTTTT,CASSFGGRTGELFF